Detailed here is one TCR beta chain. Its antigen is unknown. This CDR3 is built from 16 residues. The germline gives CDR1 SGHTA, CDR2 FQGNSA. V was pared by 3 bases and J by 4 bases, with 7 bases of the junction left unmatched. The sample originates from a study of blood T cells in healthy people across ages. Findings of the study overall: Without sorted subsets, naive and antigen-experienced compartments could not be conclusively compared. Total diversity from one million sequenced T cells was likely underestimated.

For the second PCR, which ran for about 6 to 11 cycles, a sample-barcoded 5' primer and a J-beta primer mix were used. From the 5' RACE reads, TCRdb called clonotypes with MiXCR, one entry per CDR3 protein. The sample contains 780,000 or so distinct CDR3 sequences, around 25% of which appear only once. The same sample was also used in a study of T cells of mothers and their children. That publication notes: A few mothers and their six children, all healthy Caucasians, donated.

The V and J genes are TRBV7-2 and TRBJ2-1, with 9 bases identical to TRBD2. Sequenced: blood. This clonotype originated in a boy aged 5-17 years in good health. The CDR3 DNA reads TGTGCCAGCAGCTTGAGGCGGGGGGGCCGGTACAATGAGCAGTTCTTC. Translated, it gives CASSLRRGGRYNEQFF. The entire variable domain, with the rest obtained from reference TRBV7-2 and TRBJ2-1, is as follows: GAGVSQSPSNKVTEKGKDVELRCDPISGHTALYWYRQSLGQGLEFLIYFQGNSAPDKSGLPSDRFSAERTGGSVSTLTIQRTQQEDSAVYLCASSLRRGGRYNEQFFGPGTRLTVL.